These 13 T cell receptor beta chains were sequenced from one sample in a study of brain T cells in children with intractable seizures. Sequencing was performed with immunoSEQ multiplex PCR; in TCRdb, only in-frame clones are kept and a portion is missing. Among 300,000 to 400,000 clones, over 90% were seen once, and the ten largest hold about 5.8%. The time point here: blood from clinic visit 5 months post-surgery; TSC patient then seizure free. This specimen consisted of peripheral blood, obtained around 5 months after surgery. The receptors were sampled from a boy in the first two years of life with tuberous sclerosis and intractable seizures.

This clone was recorded only once. V gene TRBV6-4 combines with J gene TRBJ2-1, with 13 bases matching TRBD2. Germline V gene lookup returns CDR1 MRHNA and CDR2 SNTAGT. This CDR3 is built from 15 residues. V gave up 6 bases and J gave up 6 bases; unmatched junction bases: 5. CDR3 in amino acids: CASSAGLAGVNEQFF. CDR3 nucleotide sequence: TGTGCCAGCAGCGCAGGACTAGCGGGAGTCAATGAGCAGTTCTTC.

The V call is TRBV13, the J call TRBJ2-5; D may be TRBD1 (6 bases). CDR1 and CDR2 from the germline V gene are PRHDT and FYEKMQ (reference sequence). The CDR3 consists of 13 residues. V was cut by 5 bases and J by 11 bases, with 18 bases left in between. The CDR3 nucleotides read TGTGCCAGCAGCGTAGACAGGTCCCCAACTCAGTACTTC. This codes for CASSVDRSPTQYF.

On this clone: Other DNA sequences in the sample encode the same CDR3. This chain links TRBV7-9 with TRBJ2-7, with D uncertain. Deletions cut 1 base from V and 2 bases from J, with 3 bases between. The CDR3 is 12 residues long. From germline, CDR1 is SEHNR and CDR2 FQNEAQ (reference sequence). The CDR3 DNA follows: TGTGCCAGCAGCTTAGACACCTACGAGCAGTACTTC. Its translation is CASSLDTYEQYF.

The genes are TRBV19 and TRBJ2-1; D possibly uses TRBD1 or TRBD2 (7 bases each). Trimming cost V 1 base and J 6 bases, with 13 bases left between them. This CDR3 has 15 amino acids. Germline values: CDR1 LNHDA, CDR2 SQIVND (reference sequence). The CDR3 spells CASSIVRGRANEQFF. CDR3 nucleotide sequence: TGTGCCAGTAGTATAGTCAGGGGGAGGGCCAATGAGCAGTTCTTC.

This rearrangement joins TRBV7-2 to TRBJ2-3; tentatively, D is TRBD2 (6 bases). Trimming took 2 bases from V and 0 from J, leaving 15 bases between them. CDR3 size: 17 residues. The germline V gene encodes CDR1 SGHTA and CDR2 FQGNSA. CDR3 residues: CASSLCRLDPSTDTQYF. The CDR3 nucleotides read TGTGCCAGCAGCTTATGTAGACTAGACCCTAGCACAGATACGCAGTATTTT. The entire variable domain, with the rest obtained from reference TRBV7-2 and TRBJ2-3, is as follows: GAGVSQSPSNKVTEKGKDVELRCDPISGHTALYWYRQSLGQGLEFLIYFQGNSAPDKSGLPSDRFSAERTGGSVSTLTIQRTQQEDSAVYLCASSLCRLDPSTDTQYFGPGTRLTVL.

A single count supports this clone. The chain couples TRBV5-5 to TRBJ1-4, with TRBD1 matching 10 bases. Looked up from germline, CDR1 is SGHKS and CDR2 is YYEKEE (reference sequence). The CDR3 runs 15 residues. V shed 3 bases, J shed 7 bases, and the junction held 6 bases outside the gene matches. This chain's CDR3 is CASSWRQGAGEKLFF. In DNA form, the CDR3 reads TGTGCCAGCAGCTGGAGACAGGGGGCCGGTGAAAAACTGTTTTTT.

The V and J genes are TRBV5-1 and TRBJ2-7, with 13 bases aligning to TRBD2. The V and J ends lost 7 bases and 5 bases, in that order; junction bases with no gene match: 6. Germline V gene sequence: CDR1 SGHRS, CDR2 YFSETQ. CDR3 size: 14 residues. The CDR3 spells CASRTSGSSHEQYF. As DNA, the CDR3 is TGCGCCAGCCGGACTAGCGGGAGTTCGCACGAGCAGTACTTC.

The chain employs TRBV2 and TRBJ2-1; D may correspond to TRBD1 or TRBD2 (5 bases each). V lost 9 bases and J lost 0, with 27 bases in between. The CDR3 runs 19 residues. Germline CDR1 is SNHLY and CDR2 is FYNNEI. The CDR3 coding sequence is TGTGCCAGAGAACCCCTCCAACCCGGGACGGAAAGCTCCTACAATGAGCAGTTCTTC. The encoded protein is CAREPLQPGTESSYNEQFF.

The V call is TRBV15, the J call TRBJ2-2, with a weak D call TRBD1 (6 bases). Trimming pared 2 bases from V and 5 bases from J, leaving 9 bases between. This CDR3 has 14 residues. Germline assignment: CDR1 LNHNV and CDR2 YYDKDF (reference sequence). CDR3 loop: CATSRQQGTGELFF. As DNA, the CDR3 is TGTGCCACCAGCAGACAACAGGGAACCGGGGAGCTGTTTTTT.

This chain connects TRBV24-1 to TRBJ2-3; D is ambiguous. Germline V gives CDR1 KGHDR, CDR2 SFDVKD. The CDR3 is made up of 12 amino acids. Trimming took 6 bases from V and 6 from J, leaving 9 bases between them. The CDR3 sequence is CATSFGPDTQYF. DNA for the CDR3: TGTGCCACCAGTTTCGGTCCCGATACGCAGTATTTT.

CDR3: CASSPRAGGQETQYF. As DNA, the CDR3 is TGTGCCAGCTCACCACGAGCGGGGGGGCAAGAGACCCAGTACTTC. J is TRBJ2-5 and V is TRBV18; 10 nucleotides align to TRBD2. Germline V gives CDR1 KGHSH, CDR2 LQKENI. The J segment lost 2 bases and the V segment lost 1 base, leaving 1 base of the junction unmatched. The CDR3 loop spans 15 amino acids.

The V call is TRBV11-2, the J call TRBJ1-2; no firm D call. Germline V gene sequence: CDR1 SGHAT, CDR2 FQNNGV. V was clipped by 1 base and J by 4 bases, with 7 bases between them. The CDR3 spans 13 residues. CDR3 amino acids: CASSLAGLYGYTF. The CDR3 nucleotides read TGTGCCAGCAGCTTAGCTGGTCTCTATGGCTACACCTTC.

V gene TRBV7-2 combines with J gene TRBJ2-3, with D unresolved. Per germline, CDR1 SGHTA and CDR2 FQGNSA. The CDR3 sequence is 15 residues long. V dropped 1 base and J dropped 4 bases, with 12 bases sitting between them. The CDR3 DNA reads as TGTGCCAGCAGCTTAGTCCCGAATAGGGCAGATACGCAGTATTTT. Amino acids: CASSLVPNRADTQYF.